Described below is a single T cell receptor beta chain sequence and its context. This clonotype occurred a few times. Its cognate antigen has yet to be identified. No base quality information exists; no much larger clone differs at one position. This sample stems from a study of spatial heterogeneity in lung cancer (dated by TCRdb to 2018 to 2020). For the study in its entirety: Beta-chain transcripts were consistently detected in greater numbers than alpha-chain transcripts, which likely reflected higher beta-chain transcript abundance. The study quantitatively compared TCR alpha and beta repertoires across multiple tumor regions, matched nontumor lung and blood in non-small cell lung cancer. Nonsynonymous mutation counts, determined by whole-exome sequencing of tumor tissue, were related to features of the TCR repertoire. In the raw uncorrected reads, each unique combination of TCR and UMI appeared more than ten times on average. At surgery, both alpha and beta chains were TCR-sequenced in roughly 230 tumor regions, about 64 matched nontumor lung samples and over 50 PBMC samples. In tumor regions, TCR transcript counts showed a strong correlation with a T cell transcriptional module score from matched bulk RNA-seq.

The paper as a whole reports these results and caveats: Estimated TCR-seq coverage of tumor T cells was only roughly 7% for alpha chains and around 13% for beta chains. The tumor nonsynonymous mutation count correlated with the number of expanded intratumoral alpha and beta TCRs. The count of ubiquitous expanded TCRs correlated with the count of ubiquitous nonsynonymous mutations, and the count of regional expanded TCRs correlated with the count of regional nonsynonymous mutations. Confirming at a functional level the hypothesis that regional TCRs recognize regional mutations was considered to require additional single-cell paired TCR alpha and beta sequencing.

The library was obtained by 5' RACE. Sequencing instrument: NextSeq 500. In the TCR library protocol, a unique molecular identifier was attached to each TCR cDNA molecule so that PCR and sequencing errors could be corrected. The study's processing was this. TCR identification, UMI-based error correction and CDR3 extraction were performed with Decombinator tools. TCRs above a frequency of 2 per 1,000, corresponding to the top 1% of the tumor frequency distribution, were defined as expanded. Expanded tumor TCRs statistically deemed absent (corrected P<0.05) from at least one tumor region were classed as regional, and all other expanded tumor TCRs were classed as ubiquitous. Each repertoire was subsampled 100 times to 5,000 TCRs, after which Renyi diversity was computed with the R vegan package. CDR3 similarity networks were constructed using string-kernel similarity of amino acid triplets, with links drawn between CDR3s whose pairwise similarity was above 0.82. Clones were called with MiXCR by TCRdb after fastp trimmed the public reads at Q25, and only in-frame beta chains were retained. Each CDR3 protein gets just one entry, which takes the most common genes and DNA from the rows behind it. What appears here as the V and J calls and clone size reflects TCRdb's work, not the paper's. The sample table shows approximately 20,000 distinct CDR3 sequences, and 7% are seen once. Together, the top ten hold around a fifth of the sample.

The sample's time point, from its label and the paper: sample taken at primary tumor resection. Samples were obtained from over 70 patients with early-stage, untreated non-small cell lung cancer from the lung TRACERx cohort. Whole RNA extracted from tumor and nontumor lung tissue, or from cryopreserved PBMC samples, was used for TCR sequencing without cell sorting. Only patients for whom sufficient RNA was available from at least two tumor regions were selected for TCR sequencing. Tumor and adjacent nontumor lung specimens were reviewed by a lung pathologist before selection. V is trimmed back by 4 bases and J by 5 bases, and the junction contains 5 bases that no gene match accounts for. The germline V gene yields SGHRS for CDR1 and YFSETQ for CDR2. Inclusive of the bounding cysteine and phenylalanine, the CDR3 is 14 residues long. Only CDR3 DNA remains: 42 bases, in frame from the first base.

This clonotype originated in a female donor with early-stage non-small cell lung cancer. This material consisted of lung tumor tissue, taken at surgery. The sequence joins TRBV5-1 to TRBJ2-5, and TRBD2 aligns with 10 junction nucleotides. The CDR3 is CASSKGLAWETQYF. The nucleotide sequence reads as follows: TGCGCCAGCAGCAAGGGACTAGCGTGGGAGACCCAGTACTTC. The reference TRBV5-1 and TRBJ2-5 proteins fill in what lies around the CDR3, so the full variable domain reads KAGVTQTPRYLIKTRGQQVTLSCSPISGHRSVSWYQQTPGQGLQFLFEYFSETQRNKGNFPGRFSGRQFSNSRSEMNVSTLELGDSALYLCASSKGLAWETQYFGPGTRLLVL.